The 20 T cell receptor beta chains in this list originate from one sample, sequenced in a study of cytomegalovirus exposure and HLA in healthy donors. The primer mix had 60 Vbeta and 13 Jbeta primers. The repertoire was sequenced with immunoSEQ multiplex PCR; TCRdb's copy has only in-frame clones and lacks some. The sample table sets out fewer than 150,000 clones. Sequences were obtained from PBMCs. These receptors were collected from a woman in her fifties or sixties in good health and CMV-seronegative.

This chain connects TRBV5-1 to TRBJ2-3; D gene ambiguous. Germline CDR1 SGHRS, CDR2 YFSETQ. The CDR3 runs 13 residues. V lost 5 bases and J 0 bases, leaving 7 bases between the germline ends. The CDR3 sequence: CASRQFSTDTQYF. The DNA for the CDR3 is TGCGCCAGCAGGCAGTTCAGCACAGATACGCAGTATTTT.

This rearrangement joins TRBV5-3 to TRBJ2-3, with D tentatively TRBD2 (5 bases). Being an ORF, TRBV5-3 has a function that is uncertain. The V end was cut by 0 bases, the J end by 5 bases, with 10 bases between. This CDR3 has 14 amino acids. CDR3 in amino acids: CARSLEGVEDTQYF. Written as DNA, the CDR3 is TGTGCCAGAAGCTTGGAGGGAGTAGAAGATACGCAGTATTTT.

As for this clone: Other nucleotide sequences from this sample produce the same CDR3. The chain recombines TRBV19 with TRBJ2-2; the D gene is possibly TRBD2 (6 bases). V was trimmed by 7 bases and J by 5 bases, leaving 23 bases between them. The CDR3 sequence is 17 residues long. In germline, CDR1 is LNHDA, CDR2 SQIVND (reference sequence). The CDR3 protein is CASNPYGGAPFTGELFF. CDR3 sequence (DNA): TGTGCCAGTAACCCTTACGGCGGGGCACCTTTTACCGGGGAGCTGTTTTTT.

The CDR3 region is CASGGGGGTTNYGYTF. CDR3 coding DNA: TGTGCCAGCGGGGGAGGGGGAGGCACCACTAACTATGGCTACACCTTC. The chain uses TRBV7-8 and TRBJ1-2; D is possibly TRBD1 (6 bases). There are 16 residues in the CDR3. Trimming left V 8 bases short and J 0 bases short, with 19 bases between. Germline CDR1 is SGHVS and CDR2 is FQNEAQ. The full variable domain, completed using reference TRBV7-8 and TRBJ1-2, is GAGVSQSPRYKVAKRGQDVALRCDPISGHVSLFWYQQALGQGPEFLTYFQNEAQLDKSGLPSDRFFAERPEGSVSTLKIQRTQQEDSAVYLCASGGGGGTTNYGYTFGSGTRLTVV.

The CDR3 loop is CASSPQTGFGYTF. DNA of the CDR3: TGTGCCAGCAGCCCCCAGACAGGGTTCGGCTACACCTTC. V gene TRBV9 combines with J gene TRBJ1-2; 7 bases agree with TRBD1. J lost 8 bases, V lost 4 bases, and 8 bases had no gene match. The V gene's germline CDR1 is SGDLS and CDR2 YYNGEE. The length of the CDR3 is 13 residues.

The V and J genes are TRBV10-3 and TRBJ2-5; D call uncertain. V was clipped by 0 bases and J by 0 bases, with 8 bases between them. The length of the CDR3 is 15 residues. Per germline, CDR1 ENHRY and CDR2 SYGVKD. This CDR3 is CAISESTNNQETQYF. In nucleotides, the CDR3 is TGTGCCATCAGTGAGTCTACCAACAACCAAGAGACCCAGTACTTC.

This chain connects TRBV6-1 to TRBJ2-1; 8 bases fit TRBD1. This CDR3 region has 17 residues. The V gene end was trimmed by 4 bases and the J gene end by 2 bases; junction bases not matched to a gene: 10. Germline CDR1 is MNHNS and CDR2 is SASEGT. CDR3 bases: TGTGCCAGCAGTGCCCTCGGGACAGGCTCACCCTACAATGAGCAGTTCTTC. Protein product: CASSALGTGSPYNEQFF.

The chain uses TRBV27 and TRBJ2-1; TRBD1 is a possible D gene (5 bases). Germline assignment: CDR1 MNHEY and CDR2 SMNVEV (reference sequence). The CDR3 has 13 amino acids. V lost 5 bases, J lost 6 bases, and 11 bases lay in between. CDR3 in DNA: TGTGCCAGCAGTCCCGAAAGGGGCAATGAGCAGTTCTTC. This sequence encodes CASSPERGNEQFF.

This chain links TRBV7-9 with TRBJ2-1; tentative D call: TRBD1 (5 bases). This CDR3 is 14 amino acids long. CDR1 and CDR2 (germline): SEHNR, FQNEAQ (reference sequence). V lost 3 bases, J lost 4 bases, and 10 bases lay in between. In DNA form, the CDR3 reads TGTGCCAGCAGCTTTAGGACAAAGTACAATGAGCAGTTCTTC. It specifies CASSFRTKYNEQFF.

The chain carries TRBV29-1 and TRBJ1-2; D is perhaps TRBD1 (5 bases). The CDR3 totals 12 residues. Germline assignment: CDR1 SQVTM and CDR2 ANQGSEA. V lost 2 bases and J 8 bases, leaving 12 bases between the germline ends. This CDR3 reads CSVEKRGAGYTF. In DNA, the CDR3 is TGCAGCGTTGAAAAAAGGGGCGCGGGCTACACCTTC. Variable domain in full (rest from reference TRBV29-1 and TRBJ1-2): SAVISQKPSRDICQRGTSLTIQCQVDSQVTMMFWYRQQPGQSLTLIATANQGSEATYESGFVIDKFPISRPNLTFSTLTVSNMSPEDSSIYLCSVEKRGAGYTFGSGTRLTVV.

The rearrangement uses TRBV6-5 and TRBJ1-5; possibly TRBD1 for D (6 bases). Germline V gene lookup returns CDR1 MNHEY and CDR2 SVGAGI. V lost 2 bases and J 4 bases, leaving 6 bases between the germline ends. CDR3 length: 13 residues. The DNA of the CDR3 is TGTGCCAGCAGTTACCAGGGGAATCAGCCCCAGCATTTT. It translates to CASSYQGNQPQHF.

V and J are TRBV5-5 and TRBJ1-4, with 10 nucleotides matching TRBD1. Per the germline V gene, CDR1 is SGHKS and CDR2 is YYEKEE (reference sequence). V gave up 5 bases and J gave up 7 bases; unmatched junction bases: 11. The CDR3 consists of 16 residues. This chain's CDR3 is CASRWGQGPVGEKLFF. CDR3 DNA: TGTGCCAGCAGATGGGGACAGGGGCCCGTTGGTGAAAAACTGTTTTTT.

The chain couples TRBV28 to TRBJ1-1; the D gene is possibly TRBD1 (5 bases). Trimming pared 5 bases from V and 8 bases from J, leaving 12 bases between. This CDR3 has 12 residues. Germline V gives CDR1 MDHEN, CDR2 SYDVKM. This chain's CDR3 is CASSPRQREAFF. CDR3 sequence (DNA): TGTGCCAGCAGTCCCCGACAGAGAGAAGCTTTCTTT.

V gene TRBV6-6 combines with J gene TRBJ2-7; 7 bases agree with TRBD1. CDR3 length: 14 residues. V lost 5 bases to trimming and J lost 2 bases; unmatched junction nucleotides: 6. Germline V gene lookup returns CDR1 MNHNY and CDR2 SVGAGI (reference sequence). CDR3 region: CASSPDRATYEQYF. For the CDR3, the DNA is TGTGCCAGCAGTCCCGACAGGGCCACCTACGAGCAGTACTTC.

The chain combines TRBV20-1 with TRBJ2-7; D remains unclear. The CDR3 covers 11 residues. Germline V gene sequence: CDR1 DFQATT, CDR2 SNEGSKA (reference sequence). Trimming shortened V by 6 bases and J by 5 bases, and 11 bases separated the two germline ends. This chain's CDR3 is CSANRVDEQYF. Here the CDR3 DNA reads TGCAGTGCCAACAGAGTCGACGAGCAGTACTTC.

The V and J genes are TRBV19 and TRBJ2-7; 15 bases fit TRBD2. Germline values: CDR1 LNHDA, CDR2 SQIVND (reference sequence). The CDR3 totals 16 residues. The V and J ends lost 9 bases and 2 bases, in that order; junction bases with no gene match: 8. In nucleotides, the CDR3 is TGTGCCAGCAGGGGACTAGCGGGAGGAGGGGCCTACGAGCAGTACTTC. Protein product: CASRGLAGGGAYEQYF.

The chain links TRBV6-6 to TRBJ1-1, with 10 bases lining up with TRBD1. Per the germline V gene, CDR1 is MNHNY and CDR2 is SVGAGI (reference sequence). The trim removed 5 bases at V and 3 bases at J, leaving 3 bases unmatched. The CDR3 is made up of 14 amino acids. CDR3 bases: TGTGCCAGCAGTGAGGACAGGGGGTACACTGAAGCTTTCTTT. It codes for CASSEDRGYTEAFF.

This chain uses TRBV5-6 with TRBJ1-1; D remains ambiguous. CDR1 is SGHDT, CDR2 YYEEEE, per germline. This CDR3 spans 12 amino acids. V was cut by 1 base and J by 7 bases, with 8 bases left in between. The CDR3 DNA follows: TGTGCCAGCAGCTTGACAACCATTGAAGCTTTCTTT. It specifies CASSLTTIEAFF. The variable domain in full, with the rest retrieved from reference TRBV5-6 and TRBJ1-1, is DAGVTQSPTHLIKTRGQQVTLRCSPKSGHDTVSWYQQALGQGPQFIFQYYEEEERQRGNFPDRFSGHQFPNYSSELNVNALLLGDSALYLCASSLTTIEAFFGQGTRLTVV.

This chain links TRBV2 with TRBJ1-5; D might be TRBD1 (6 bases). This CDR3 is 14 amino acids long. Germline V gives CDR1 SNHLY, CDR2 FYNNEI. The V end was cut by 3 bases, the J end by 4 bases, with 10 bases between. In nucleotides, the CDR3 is TGTGCCAGCAGTGATCAGGGACAAAATCAGCCCCAGCATTTT. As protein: CASSDQGQNQPQHF.

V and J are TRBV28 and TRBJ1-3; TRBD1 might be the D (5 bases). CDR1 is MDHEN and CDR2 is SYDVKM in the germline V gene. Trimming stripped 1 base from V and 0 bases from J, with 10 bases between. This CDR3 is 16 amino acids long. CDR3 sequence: CASSLSHRTSGNTIYF. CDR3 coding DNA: TGTGCCAGCAGTTTATCCCACAGGACCTCTGGAAACACCATATATTTT.